The present TCR beta chain was sequenced within a study of CD8 T cells in ankylosing spondylitis. Findings of the study overall: Seemingly distinctive of ankylosing spondylitis blood was a TCR beta motif formed by eight highly homologous variants.

The germline CDR1 and CDR2 sequences are MGHRA and YSYEKL. The CDR3 has 13 residues. Notes on this clonotype: The antigen remains unidentified. Mismatch with germline at one junction end may stem from a read error.

Each TCR beta library was made by quantitative 5'-RACE that incorporated molecular barcodes. TCRdb recomputed calls from the 5' RACE reads with MiXCR, one row per CDR3 protein. The profile shows about 160,000 distinct CDR3 sequences, roughly 10% of them singletons. The chain has TRBV4-1 and TRBJ1-6, with D possibly TRBD1 on 5 matching bases. Sequencing used blood, either unsorted or a sorted T cell fraction (not recorded which). This TCR was recovered from a female donor with ankylosing spondylitis or in good health (not recorded which). The CDR3 coding sequence is TGCGACAGCAGCCAAGTCAGGGAGTCACCCCTCCACTTT. As protein: CDSSQVRESPLHF.